The entry that follows covers one T cell receptor beta chain sequence. These data belong to a study of blood T cell repertoires in COVID-19. Looking at the study overall: From T cells, B-cell-depleted T cells, or PBMCs came the material, which was cDNA or gDNA.

Cohorts were determined from participant-reported clinical history. Two negative PCRs, clearance, or symptom resolution had been documented for recovered Cohort 3 donors. The germline CDR1 and CDR2 sequences are MDHEN and SYDVKM. The trim removed 5 bases at V and 0 bases at J, leaving 7 bases unmatched. The CDR3 is 17 amino acids. Some clones are missing from TCRdb's copy, which holds only in-frame ones; the method was immunoSEQ multiplex PCR. The sample has 300,000 to 400,000 clones; around 89% are singletons. The chain links TRBV28 to TRBJ2-3; 11 positions agree with TRBD1. The sequenced sample was PBMCs or T cells enriched from blood (not recorded which). This receptor was identified in a woman aged 18 to 35 who had recovered from COVID-19. CDR3 in amino acids: CASSPTGQGESTDTQYF. As DNA, the CDR3 is TGTGCCAGCAGTCCGACGGGACAGGGGGAAAGCACAGATACGCAGTATTTT.